A single sample gave rise to the 16 T cell receptor beta chains below, sequenced in a study of beta chain features in type 1 diabetes. Reverse transcribing all isolated RNA meant expressed TCRB transcripts were sequenced. Here immunoSEQ multiplex PCR was the method, and the copy in TCRdb shows in-frame clones only, minus some. The profile shows 200,000 to 300,000 clones, 25% to 30% of them singletons. The sample comprised central memory CD4+ T cells from blood. The source of these receptors is a man between 25 and 39 years old in good health.

This chain connects TRBV5-1 to TRBJ1-2; 9 bases fit TRBD1. Germline V gene data show CDR1 as SGHRS and CDR2 as YFSETQ. The CDR3 runs to 14 residues. Trimming removed 2 bases from V and 8 bases from J; junction bases left unmatched: 7. The CDR3 DNA reads as TGCGCCAGCAGCTTCGGGACAGGGCCCGGGGGCTACACCTTC. Protein: CASSFGTGPGGYTF.

This sequence joins TRBV30 and TRBJ1-1; 7 bases match TRBD1. The junction had 2 bases not matched to a gene; V was cut back by 4 bases and J by 0 bases. CDR3 length: 13 residues. Germline loops: CDR1 GTSNPN, CDR2 SVGIG (reference sequence). CDR3: CAWMGQMNTEAFF. CDR3 nucleotides: TGTGCCTGGATGGGACAGATGAACACTGAAGCTTTCTTT.

The CDR3 here is CATSHGQDHYGYTF. CDR3 nucleotides: TGTGCCACCAGCCACGGCCAGGATCACTATGGCTACACCTTC. The gene calls are TRBV15 and TRBJ1-2; D is ambiguous. The CDR3 is made up of 14 amino acids. Germline values: CDR1 LNHNV, CDR2 YYDKDF (reference sequence). Trimming took 5 bases from V and 3 from J, leaving 13 bases between them.

This clone was observed a handful of times. V is TRBV29-1 and J is TRBJ2-7; D ambiguous. The V end lost 3 bases, the J end lost 5 bases, and 11 bases lay between the germline ends. CDR3 length: 12 residues. Looked up from germline, CDR1 is SQVTM and CDR2 is ANQGSEA. The CDR3 loop is CSVDGEGNEQYF. The CDR3, as DNA: TGCAGCGTTGATGGTGAAGGCAACGAGCAGTACTTC.

The chain couples TRBV18 to TRBJ1-2; perhaps TRBD1 as D (6 bases). Germline V gene sequence: CDR1 KGHSH, CDR2 LQKENI. The V end lost 3 bases, the J end lost 2 bases, and 13 bases lay between the germline ends. The CDR3 runs to 15 residues. CDR3: CASSPSGQQNYGYTF. The CDR3 DNA is TGTGCCAGCTCACCTTCAGGACAGCAGAACTATGGCTACACCTTC.

This clone was recorded a few times. The chain couples TRBV19 to TRBJ2-1, with 9 bases identical to TRBD1. Germline CDR1 is LNHDA and CDR2 is SQIVND (reference sequence). The V gene end was trimmed by 6 bases and the J gene end by 7 bases; junction bases not matched to a gene: 10. The CDR3 has 15 residues. The CDR3 coding sequence is TGTGCCAGTAGGATTACCGGGACAGGGAGAAATGAGCAGTTCTTC. This encodes CASRITGTGRNEQFF.

The chain is built from TRBV28 and TRBJ2-2, with 9 positions matching TRBD2. This CDR3 contains 15 residues. The germline CDR1 and CDR2 sequences are MDHEN and SYDVKM. V was pared by 5 bases and J by 9 bases, with 10 bases of the junction left unmatched. CDR3 region: CASSGAGGKSRELFF. The CDR3 DNA reads TGTGCCAGCAGTGGGGCGGGAGGGAAATCTAGGGAGCTGTTTTTT.

This chain connects TRBV7-9 to TRBJ2-5; D is undetermined. CDR1 is SEHNR and CDR2 is FQNEAQ in the germline V gene (reference sequence). The germline V and J ends were trimmed by 4 bases and 1 base, with 7 bases remaining between them. This CDR3 spans 13 amino acids. The CDR3 region is CASSWKPQETQYF. CDR3 nucleotides: TGTGCCAGCAGCTGGAAACCCCAAGAGACCCAGTACTTC.

This sequence joins TRBV5-8 and TRBJ2-5, with 7 positions matching TRBD1. This CDR3 has 16 residues. V lost 4 bases and J lost 5; bases outside the gene matches: 14. Germline V gives CDR1 SGHTS, CDR2 YDEGEE. The CDR3, as DNA: TGTGCCAGCAGCCCAGGACAGGAACGAGTTGTGGAGACCCAGTACTTC. This codes for CASSPGQERVVETQYF. The full variable domain, with the rest looked up from reference TRBV5-8 and TRBJ2-5, is EAGVTQSPTHLIKTRGQQATLRCSPISGHTSVYWYQQALGLGLQFLLWYDEGEERNRGNFPPRFSGRQFPNYSSELNVNALELEDSALYLCASSPGQERVVETQYFGPGTRLLVL.

In DNA, the CDR3 is TGTGCCAGCTCACCACCGTGGACAGCTAGCACAGATACGCAGTATTTT. It is translated as CASSPPWTASTDTQYF. The chain couples TRBV18 to TRBJ2-3; possibly TRBD1 for D (6 bases). The CDR3 spans 16 residues. The germline gives CDR1 KGHSH, CDR2 LQKENI. V lost 0 bases and J 0 bases, leaving 10 bases between the germline ends.

This clone was seen a handful of times. The chain links TRBV10-3 to TRBJ1-2, with D perhaps matching TRBD1 (5 bases). In germline, CDR1 is ENHRY, CDR2 SYGVKD. The CDR3 totals 15 residues. The V and J ends lost 11 bases and 10 bases respectively, with 29 bases between them. The CDR3 sequence is CAVSPGRDLKGAYTF. The CDR3, as DNA: TGTGCCGTTTCTCCCGGCAGGGACCTTAAGGGCGCCTACACCTTC.

The chain recombines TRBV4-3 with TRBJ2-7; 8 bases fit TRBD2. The germline CDR1 and CDR2 sequences are LGHNA and YSLEER. The length of the CDR3 is 15 residues. The V segment lost 3 bases and the J segment 3 bases; nucleotides outside the gene matches: 7. The CDR3 region has the DNA TGCGCCAGCAGCCAGAGAGCGGGAGTTGGCTACGAGCAGTACTTC. Its protein is CASSQRAGVGYEQYF.

This sequence joins TRBV6-4 and TRBJ1-2; 7 bases line up with TRBD1. The CDR3 is made up of 14 amino acids. The trim removed 0 bases at V and 7 bases at J, leaving 5 bases unmatched. The germline gives CDR1 MRHNA, CDR2 SNTAGT. Here the CDR3 reads CASSDSDRLTGYTF. In nucleotides, the CDR3 is TGTGCCAGCAGTGACTCGGACAGGTTAACTGGCTACACCTTC.

The genes are TRBV15 and TRBJ2-3, with 14 bases lining up with TRBD2. The germline V gene has CDR1 LNHNV and CDR2 YYDKDF (reference sequence). The CDR3 consists of 16 residues. Unmatched junction bases numbered 5, after V lost 3 bases and J lost 6 bases. The CDR3, as DNA: TGTGCCACCAGCAGGACTAGCGGGAGGGCCGACGATACGCAGTATTTT. It encodes CATSRTSGRADDTQYF. Variable domain in full (rest from reference TRBV15 and TRBJ2-3): DAMVIQNPRYQVTQFGKPVTLSCSQTLNHNVMYWYQQKSSQAPKLLFHYYDKDFNNEADTPDNFQSRRPNTSFCFLDIRSPGLGDTAMYLCATSRTSGRADDTQYFGPGTRLTVL.

The chain joins TRBV30 to TRBJ1-5, with D unclear. The CDR3 spans 15 residues. V was cut by 0 bases and J by 2 bases, with 11 bases left in between. The V gene's germline CDR1 is GTSNPN and CDR2 SVGIG (reference sequence). The CDR3 DNA reads TGTGCCTGGAGTGTACCGTCGAGGGGCAATCAGCCCCAGCATTTT. This gives the protein CAWSVPSRGNQPQHF.

This clone was recorded a few times. This sequence joins TRBV5-6 and TRBJ2-3, with 8 bases identical to TRBD2. The CDR3 runs 16 residues. V was pared by 4 bases and J by 2 bases, with 9 bases of the junction left unmatched. Germline V gene data show CDR1 as SGHDT and CDR2 as YYEEEE. CDR3 in DNA: TGTGCCAGCAGCGATCCCGGGACTAGATCCACAGATACGCAGTATTTT. Translating gives CASSDPGTRSTDTQYF.